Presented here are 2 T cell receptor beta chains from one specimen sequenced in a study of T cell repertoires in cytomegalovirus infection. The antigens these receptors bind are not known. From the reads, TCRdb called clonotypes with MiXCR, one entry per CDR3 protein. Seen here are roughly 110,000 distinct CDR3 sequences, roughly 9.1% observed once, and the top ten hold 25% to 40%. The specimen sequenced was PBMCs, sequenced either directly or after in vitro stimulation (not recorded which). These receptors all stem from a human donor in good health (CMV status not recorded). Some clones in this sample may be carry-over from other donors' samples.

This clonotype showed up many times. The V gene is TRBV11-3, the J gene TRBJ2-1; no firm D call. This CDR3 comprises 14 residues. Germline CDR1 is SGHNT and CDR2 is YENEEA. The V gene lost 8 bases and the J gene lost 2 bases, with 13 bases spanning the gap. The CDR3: CASAAPGPYNEQFF. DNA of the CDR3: TGTGCCAGCGCGGCCCCTGGCCCCTACAATGAGCAGTTCTTC.

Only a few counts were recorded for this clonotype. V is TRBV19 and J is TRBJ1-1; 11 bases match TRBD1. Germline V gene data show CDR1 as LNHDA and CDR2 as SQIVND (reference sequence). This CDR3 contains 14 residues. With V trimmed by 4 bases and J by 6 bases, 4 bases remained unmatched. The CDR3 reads CASSRDRGTAEAFF. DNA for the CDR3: TGTGCCAGTAGTAGGGACAGGGGGACTGCTGAAGCTTTCTTT.